The clone carrying this T cell receptor beta chain showed up just once. Its cognate antigen is unknown. Trimming left V 0 bases short and J 7 bases short, with 18 bases between. CDR1 is DFQATT and CDR2 is SNEGSKA in the germline V gene (reference sequence). The CDR3 runs 16 residues. The data were obtained in a study of CD8 T cells in Susac syndrome. Study-wide findings and caveats: It was acknowledged in the study that the number of individuals who were included in its TCR sequencing and HLA analysis was relatively small.

Sequencing targeted TCR beta in blood CD8+ and CD4+ T cells. TEMRA cells were FACS-enriched, with CD8+ and CD4+ T cells isolated negatively. Random-hexamer reverse transcription was applied to about 0.45 to 1 ug RNA. An immunoSEQ multiplex PCR generated amplified TCR beta CDR3 products spanning 54 Vbeta and 13 Jbeta. TCRdb re-called the immunoSEQ multiplex PCR reads with MiXCR, one entry per CDR3 protein. Of around 160,000 distinct CDR3 sequences in the sample, roughly 95% were seen once. The specimen sequenced was CD4+ T cells from PBMCs. This sequence was found in a human donor with multiple sclerosis. The J gene is TRBJ2-2, the V gene TRBV20-1; D is tentatively TRBD1 or TRBD2 (6 bases each). The CDR3 region is CSARDGGSGAGGELFF. Here the CDR3 DNA reads TGCAGTGCTAGAGATGGCGGTTCGGGGGCAGGCGGGGAGCTGTTTTTT.